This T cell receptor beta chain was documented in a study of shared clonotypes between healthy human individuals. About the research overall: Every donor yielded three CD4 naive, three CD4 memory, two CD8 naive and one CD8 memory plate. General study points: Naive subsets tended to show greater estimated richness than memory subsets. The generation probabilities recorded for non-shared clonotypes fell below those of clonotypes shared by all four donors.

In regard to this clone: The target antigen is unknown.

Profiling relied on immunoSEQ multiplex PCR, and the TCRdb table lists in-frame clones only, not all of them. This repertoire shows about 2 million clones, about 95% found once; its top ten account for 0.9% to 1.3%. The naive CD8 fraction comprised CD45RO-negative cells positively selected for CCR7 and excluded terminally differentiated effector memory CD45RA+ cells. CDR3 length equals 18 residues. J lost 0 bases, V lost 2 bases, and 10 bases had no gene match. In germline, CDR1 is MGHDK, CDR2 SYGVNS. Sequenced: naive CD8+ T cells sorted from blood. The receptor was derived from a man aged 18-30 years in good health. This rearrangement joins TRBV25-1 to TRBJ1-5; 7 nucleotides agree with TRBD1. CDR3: CASSELSGQPYSNQPQHF. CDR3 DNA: TGTGCCAGCAGTGAACTCTCGGGACAGCCATATAGCAATCAGCCCCAGCATTTT.